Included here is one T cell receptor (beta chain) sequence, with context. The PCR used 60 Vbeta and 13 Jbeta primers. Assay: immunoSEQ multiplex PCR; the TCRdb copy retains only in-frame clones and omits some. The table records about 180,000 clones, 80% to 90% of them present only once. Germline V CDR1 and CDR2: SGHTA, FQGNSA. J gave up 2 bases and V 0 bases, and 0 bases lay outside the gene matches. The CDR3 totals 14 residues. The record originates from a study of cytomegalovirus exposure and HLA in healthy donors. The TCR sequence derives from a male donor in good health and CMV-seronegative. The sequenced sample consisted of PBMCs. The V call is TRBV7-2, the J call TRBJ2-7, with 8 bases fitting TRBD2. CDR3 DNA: TGTGCCAGCAGCTTAGCGGGACTAGCCTACGAGCAGTACTTC. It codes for CASSLAGLAYEQYF.